This TCR beta chain is drawn from a study of blood T cell repertoires in COVID-19. Study overall: From T cells, B-cell-depleted T cells, or PBMCs came the material, which was cDNA or gDNA.

This clone was detected only once. Profiling relied on immunoSEQ multiplex PCR, and the TCRdb table lists in-frame clones only, not all of them. The sample has about 400,000 clones; around 92% are singletons. CDR1 and CDR2 from the germline V gene are SGDLS and YYNGEE. The CDR3 runs to 15 residues. V was clipped by 3 bases and J by 3 bases; unmatched bases: 8. The sequence derives from a woman younger than 45 who had recovered from COVID-19. The chain has TRBV9 and TRBJ2-5, with 7 bases that match TRBD1. The source material was PBMCs or T cells enriched from blood (not recorded which). Here the CDR3 reads CASSAPRGREETQYF. DNA for the CDR3: TGTGCCAGCAGCGCGCCTAGGGGGCGGGAAGAGACCCAGTACTTC.